The table lists the clone carrying this T cell receptor beta chain with many counts. These data are taken from a study of molecular identifiers for immune sequencing clone quantification. This CDR3 has 14 amino acids. The ends were cut back, 6 bases at V and 1 base at J, with 11 bases in the middle. TCRdb processed the PCR reads anew with MiXCR; each CDR3 protein has one entry. The data contain around 460,000 distinct CDR3 sequences, about 20% of them singletons. The material sequenced was naive CD8+ T cells from blood, with Jurkat cell RNA spiked in. The subset: FACS-sorted CD8+CD4-CCR7+CD45RA+ naive T cells. The receptor's source is a human donor in good health. Some libraries in this study had Jurkat cell RNA spiked in. The V gene is TRBV12-3 or TRBV12-4, the J gene TRBJ2-3, with a possible D match to TRBD2 (6 bases). This chain's CDR3 is CASSLLAGTDTQYF. CDR3 in DNA: TGTGCCAGCAGCTTATTAGCGGGCACAGATACGCAGTATTTT.